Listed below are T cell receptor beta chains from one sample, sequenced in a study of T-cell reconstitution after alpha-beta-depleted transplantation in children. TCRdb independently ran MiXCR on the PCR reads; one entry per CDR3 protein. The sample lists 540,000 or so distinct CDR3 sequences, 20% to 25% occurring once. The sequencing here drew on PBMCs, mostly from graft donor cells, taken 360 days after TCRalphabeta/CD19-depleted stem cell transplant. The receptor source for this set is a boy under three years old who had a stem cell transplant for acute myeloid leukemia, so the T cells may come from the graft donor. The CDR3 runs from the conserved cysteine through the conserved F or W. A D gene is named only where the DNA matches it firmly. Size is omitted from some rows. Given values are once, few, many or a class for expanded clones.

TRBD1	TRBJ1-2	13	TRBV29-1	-	TGCAGCGTTGACCGGGACAGGGCTGATGGCTACACCTTC	CSVDRDRADGYTF
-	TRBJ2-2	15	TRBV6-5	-	TGTGCCAGCAGTTACTCGACTGCGGCGTCCGGGGAGCTGTTTTTT	CASSYSTAASGELFF
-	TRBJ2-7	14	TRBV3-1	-	TGTGCCAGCAGCCACCTAGCGAATTCCTACGAGCAGTACTTC	CASSHLANSYEQYF
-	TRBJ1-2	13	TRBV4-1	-	TGCGCCAGCAGCCTCGGGGGGCCAGATGGCTACACCTTC	CASSLGGPDGYTF
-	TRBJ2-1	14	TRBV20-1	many	TGCAGTGCTAGGGACCCGGGACTGCACAATGAGCAGTTCTTC	CSARDPGLHNEQFF
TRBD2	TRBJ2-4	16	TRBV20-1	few	TGCAGTGCTAGAGATAGCGGGGGGGCGCCCAAAAACATTCAGTACTTC	CSARDSGGAPKNIQYF
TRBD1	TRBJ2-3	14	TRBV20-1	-	TGCAGTGCTACTCCCAGGGGGAACACAGATACGCAGTATTTT	CSATPRGNTDTQYF
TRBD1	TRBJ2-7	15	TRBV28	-	TGTGCCAGCAGGGTCGCAGGACAGGGGATGGACGAGCAGTACTTC	CASRVAGQGMDEQYF
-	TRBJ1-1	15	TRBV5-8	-	TGTGCCAGCAGCTGGGCCGGGACTGCAAGGACTGAAGCTTTCTTT	CASSWAGTARTEAFF
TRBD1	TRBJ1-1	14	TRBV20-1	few	TGCAGTGCCAAGACAGGGGGGCTGAACACTGAAGCTTTCTTT	CSAKTGGLNTEAFF
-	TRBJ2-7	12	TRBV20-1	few	TGCAGTGTGCTCAGGGGGGCCTACGAGCAGTACTTC	CSVLRGAYEQYF
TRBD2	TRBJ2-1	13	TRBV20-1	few	TGCAGTGCTAGCCGGACTAGATACAATGAGCAGTTCTTC	CSASRTRYNEQFF
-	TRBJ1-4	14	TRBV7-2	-	TGTGCCAGCAGCCTGCGGGGAACTAATGAAAAACTGTTTTTT	CASSLRGTNEKLFF
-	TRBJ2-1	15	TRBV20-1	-	TGCAGTGCTAGAGTCGGGAGCGGTCTGTACAATGAGCAGTTCTTC	CSARVGSGLYNEQFF
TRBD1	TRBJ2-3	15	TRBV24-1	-	TGTGCCACCAGTGATTGGGAACAGGGGATAGATACGCAGTATTTT	CATSDWEQGIDTQYF
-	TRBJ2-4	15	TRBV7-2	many	TGTGCCAGCAGCTTAGTCGACCTAACCAAAAACATTCAGTACTTC	CASSLVDLTKNIQYF
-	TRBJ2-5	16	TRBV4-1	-	TGCGCCAGCAGCCAAGGGCTATTATCTGCCCAAGAGACCCAGTACTTC	CASSQGLLSAQETQYF
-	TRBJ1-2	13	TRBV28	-	TGTGCCAGCAGTTTAGATCCACAAACCCTTCGGACCTTC	CASSLDPQTLRTF
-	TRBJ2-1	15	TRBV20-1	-	TGCAGTGCTAGTAGGGGACTGCCTTCGGGCAATGAGCAGTTCTTC	CSASRGLPSGNEQFF
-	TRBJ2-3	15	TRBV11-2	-	TGTGCCAGCAGCCTGAGTGAGGGGGGCACAGATACGCAGTATTTT	CASSLSEGGTDTQYF
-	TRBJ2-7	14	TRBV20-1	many	TGCAGTGCTAGAGTTGGTAGCGGCTCCTACGAGCAGTACTTC	CSARVGSGSYEQYF
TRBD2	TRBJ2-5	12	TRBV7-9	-	TGTGCCAGCACCTACGGGGGGGAAACCCAGTACTTC	CASTYGGETQYF
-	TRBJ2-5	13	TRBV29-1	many	TGCAGCGTTGTAGGGACTCATCAAGAGACCCAGTACTTC	CSVVGTHQETQYF
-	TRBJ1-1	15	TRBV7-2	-	TGTGCCAGCAGCTTAGATAGAATGAGGAAACCTGAAGCTTTCTTT	CASSLDRMRKPEAFF
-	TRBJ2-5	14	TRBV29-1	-	TGCAGCGTTGAATTTGAGAGGGCTTTGGAGACCCAGTACTTC	CSVEFERALETQYF
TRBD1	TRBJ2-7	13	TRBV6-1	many	TGTGCCAGCAGTGAAAGGGGGCCCTACGAGCAGTACTTC	CASSERGPYEQYF
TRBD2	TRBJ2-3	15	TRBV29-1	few	TGCAGCGTTGAAGATGGGGGGGGGAGGGCAGATACGCAGTATTTT	CSVEDGGGRADTQYF
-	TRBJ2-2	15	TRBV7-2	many	TGTGCCAGCAGCTTAGCGGGTCCGAACACCGGGGAGCTGTTTTTT	CASSLAGPNTGELFF
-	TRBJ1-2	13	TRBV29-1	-	TGCAGCGGCCCGGGCCCAACCCTTGGTGGCTACACCTTC	CSGPGPTLGGYTF
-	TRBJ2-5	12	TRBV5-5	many	TGTGCCAGCAGCTTGGAGGCTGAGACCCAGTACTTC	CASSLEAETQYF
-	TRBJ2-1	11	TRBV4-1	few	TGCGCCAGCAGCGGGGGGCGCGGGCAGTTCTTC	CASSGGRGQFF
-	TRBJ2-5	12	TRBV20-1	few	TGCAGTGCACAAAGACCAAAAGAGACCCAGTACTTC	CSAQRPKETQYF
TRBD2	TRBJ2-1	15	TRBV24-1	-	TGTGCCACCGGATTAGCGGGGGGGGTCTACAATGAGCAGTTCTTC	CATGLAGGVYNEQFF
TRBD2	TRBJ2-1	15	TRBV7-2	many	TGTGCCAGCAGTGAACGGGGGGGCCATTACAATGAGCAGTTCTTC	CASSERGGHYNEQFF
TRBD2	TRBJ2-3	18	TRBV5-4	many	TGTGCCAGCAGCGGCCGGACTAGCGGGGGGGCCGGTTCAGATACGCAGTATTTT	CASSGRTSGGAGSDTQYF
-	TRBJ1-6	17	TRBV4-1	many	TGCGCCAGCAGCCAAGAAGTAGGTCGGCTTTTGAATTCACCCCTCCACTTT	CASSQEVGRLLNSPLHF
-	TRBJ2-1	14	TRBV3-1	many	TGTGCCAGCAGCCAAGATCTAGGAGGGTATGAGCAGTTCTTC	CASSQDLGGYEQFF
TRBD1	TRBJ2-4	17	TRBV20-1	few	TGCAGTGCTAGAGAACGACAGGGGATTTTGGCCAAAAACATTCAGTACTTC	CSARERQGILAKNIQYF
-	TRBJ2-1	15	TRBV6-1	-	TGTGCCAGCAGTACGCACTTGACAGATAGATTTGAGCAGTTCTTC	CASSTHLTDRFEQFF
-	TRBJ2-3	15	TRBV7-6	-	TGTGCCAGCAGCTTAGTCAGGGAAAGGGCAGATACGCAGTATTTT	CASSLVRERADTQYF
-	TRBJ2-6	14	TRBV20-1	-	TGCAGTGCCGGCAGGAGCTCTGGGGCCAACGTCCTGACTTTC	CSAGRSSGANVLTF
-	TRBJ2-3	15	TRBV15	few	TGTGCCACCAGCGAAGACCGGGCTATCACAGATACGCAGTATTTT	CATSEDRAITDTQYF
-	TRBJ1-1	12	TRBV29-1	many	TGCAGCGTTACAGGGAGAGGGACTGAAGCTTTCTTT	CSVTGRGTEAFF
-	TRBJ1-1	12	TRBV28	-	TGTGCCAGCGGACAGATGAACACTGAAGCTTTCTTT	CASGQMNTEAFF
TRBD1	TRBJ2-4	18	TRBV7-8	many	TGTGCCAGCAGCTTCAGGGGTGGGGGACAGTTAGCCAAAAACATTCAGTACTTC	CASSFRGGGQLAKNIQYF
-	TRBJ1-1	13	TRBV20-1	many	TGCAGTGCTAGCAATGTTGCGAACACTGAAGCTTTCTTT	CSASNVANTEAFF
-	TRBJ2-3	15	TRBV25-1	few	TGTGCCAGCAGTGAATCTGGAAAGGTCACAGATACGCAGTATTTT	CASSESGKVTDTQYF
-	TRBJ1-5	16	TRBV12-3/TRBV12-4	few	TGTGCCAGCAGTTTGATGAGTGGGGCAGTGAATCAGCCCCAGCATTTT	CASSLMSGAVNQPQHF
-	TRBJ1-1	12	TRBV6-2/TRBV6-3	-	TGTGCCAGCGGTCCTAGTAGGGCTGAAGCTTTCTTT	CASGPSRAEAFF
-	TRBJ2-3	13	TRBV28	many	TGTGCCACCCTACCTCAACCCACAGATACGCAGTATTTT	CATLPQPTDTQYF
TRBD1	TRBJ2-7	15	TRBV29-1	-	TGCAGCGTTTTAGGAAGACAGGGGAGTCCCTACGAGCAGTACTTC	CSVLGRQGSPYEQYF
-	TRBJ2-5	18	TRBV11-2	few	TGTGCCAGCAGCTTAGCTCTGGTGCCAGGCTTGTACCAAGAGACCCAGTACTTC	CASSLALVPGLYQETQYF
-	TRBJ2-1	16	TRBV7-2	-	TGTGCCAGCAGCTTAGCCGTCCCCCTATCCTACAATGAGCAGTTCTTC	CASSLAVPLSYNEQFF
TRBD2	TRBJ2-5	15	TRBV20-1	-	TGCAGTGCTAGATTCTCGGGAGGGGGACAAGAGACCCAGTACTTC	CSARFSGGGQETQYF
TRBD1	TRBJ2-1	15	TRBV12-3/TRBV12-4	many	TGTGCCAGCAGTTGGGGACAGGGATCGAACAATGAGCAGTTCTTC	CASSWGQGSNNEQFF